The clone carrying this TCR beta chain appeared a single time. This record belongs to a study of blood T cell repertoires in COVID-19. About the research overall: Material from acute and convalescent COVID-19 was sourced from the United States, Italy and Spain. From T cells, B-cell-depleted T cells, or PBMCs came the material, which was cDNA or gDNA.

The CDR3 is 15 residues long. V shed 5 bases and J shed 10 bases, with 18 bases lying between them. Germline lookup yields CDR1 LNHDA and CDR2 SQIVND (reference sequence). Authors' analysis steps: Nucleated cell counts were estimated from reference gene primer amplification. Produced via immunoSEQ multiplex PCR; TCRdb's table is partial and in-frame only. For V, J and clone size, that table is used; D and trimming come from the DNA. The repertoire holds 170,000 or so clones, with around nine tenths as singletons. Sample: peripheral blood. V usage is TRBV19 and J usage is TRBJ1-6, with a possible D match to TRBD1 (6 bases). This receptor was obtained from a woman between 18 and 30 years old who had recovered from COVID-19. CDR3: CASSLRQAAESPLHF. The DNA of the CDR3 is TGTGCCAGTAGTCTCAGACAGGCCGCTGAGTCACCCCTCCACTTT.